The entry that follows covers one TCR beta chain sequence. Its antigen is as yet unknown. The CDR3 totals 12 residues. Per germline, CDR1 WNHNN and CDR2 SYGVQD (reference sequence). The V end lost 5 bases, the J end lost 3 bases, and 7 bases lay between the germline ends. These data are taken from a study of T cell responses to AZD1222 COVID-19 vaccine. Study in general: Second doses that came at about 4 or about 12 weeks were put together. Regarding the study as a whole: Across spike, vaccine-associated CD4 TCRs were found, dominant at 160-218 and 743-854. Per reports, nearly half of all spike-specific TCRs target regions that are unmutated in variants.

Only in-frame clones appear in the TCRdb table, and some are missing; sequencing was by immunoSEQ multiplex PCR. The data hold approximately 170,000 clones, with approximately 92% observed a single time. J is TRBJ1-1 and V is TRBV10-1; TRBD1 might be the D (5 bases). The TCR sequence derives from an adult in good health. Sequenced here: peripheral blood, sampled on day 0 of AZD1222 vaccination. DNA for the CDR3: TGCGCCAGCAGTCAGGGATACACTGAAGCTTTCTTT. It codes for CASSQGYTEAFF.